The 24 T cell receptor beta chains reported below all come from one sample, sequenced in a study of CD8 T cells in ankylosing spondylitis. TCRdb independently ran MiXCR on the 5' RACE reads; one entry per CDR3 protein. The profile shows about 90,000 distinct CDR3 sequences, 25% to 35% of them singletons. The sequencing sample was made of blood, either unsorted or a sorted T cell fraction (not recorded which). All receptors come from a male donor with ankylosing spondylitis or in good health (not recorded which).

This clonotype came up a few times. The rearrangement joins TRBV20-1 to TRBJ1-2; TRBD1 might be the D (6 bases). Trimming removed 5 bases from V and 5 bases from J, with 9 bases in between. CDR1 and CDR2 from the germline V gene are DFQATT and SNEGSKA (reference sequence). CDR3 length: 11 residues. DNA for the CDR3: TGCAGTGCTCGGACAGTATATGGCTACACCTTC. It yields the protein CSARTVYGYTF.

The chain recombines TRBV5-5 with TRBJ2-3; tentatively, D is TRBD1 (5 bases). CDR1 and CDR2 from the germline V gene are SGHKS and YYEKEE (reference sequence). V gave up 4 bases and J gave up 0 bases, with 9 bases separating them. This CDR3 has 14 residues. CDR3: CASSARQSTDTQYF. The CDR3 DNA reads TGTGCCAGCAGCGCCCGACAGAGCACAGATACGCAGTATTTT.

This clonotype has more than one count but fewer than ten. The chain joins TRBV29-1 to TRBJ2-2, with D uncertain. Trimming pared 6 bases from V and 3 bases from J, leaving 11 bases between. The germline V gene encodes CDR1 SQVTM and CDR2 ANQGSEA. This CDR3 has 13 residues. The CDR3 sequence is CSVGKPDTGELFF. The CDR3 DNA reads TGCAGCGTGGGAAAACCGGACACCGGGGAGCTGTTTTTT.

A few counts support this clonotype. The CDR3 nucleotides read TGCGCCAGCAGCCTTTCGGGGACGGAAGAGACCCAGTACTTC. Protein product: CASSLSGTEETQYF. This chain connects TRBV5-1 to TRBJ2-5; TRBD1 or TRBD2 may be the D gene (5 bases each). With 4 bases removed from V and 3 bases from J, the gap between germline ends came to 13 bases. Germline lookup yields CDR1 SGHRS and CDR2 YFSETQ. There are 14 residues in the CDR3.

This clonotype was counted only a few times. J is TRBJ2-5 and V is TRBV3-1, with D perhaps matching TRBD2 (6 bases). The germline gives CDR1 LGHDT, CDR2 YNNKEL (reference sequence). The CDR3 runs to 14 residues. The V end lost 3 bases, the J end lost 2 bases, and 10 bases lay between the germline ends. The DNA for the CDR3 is TGTGCCAGCAGCCACCGCGGGACTCAAGAGACCCAGTACTTC. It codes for CASSHRGTQETQYF.

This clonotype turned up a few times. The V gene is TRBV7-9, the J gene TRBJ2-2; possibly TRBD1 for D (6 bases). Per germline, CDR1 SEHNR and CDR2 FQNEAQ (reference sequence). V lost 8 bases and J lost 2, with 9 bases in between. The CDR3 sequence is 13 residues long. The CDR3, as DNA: TGTGCCAGCGGACAGCAAAACACCGGGGAGCTGTTTTTT. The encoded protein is CASGQQNTGELFF. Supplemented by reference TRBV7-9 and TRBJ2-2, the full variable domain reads DTGVSQNPRHKITKRGQNVTFRCDPISEHNRLYWYRQTLGQGPEFLTYFQNEAQLEKSRLLSDRFSAERPKGSFSTLEIQRTEQGDSAMYLCASGQQNTGELFFGEGSRLTVL.

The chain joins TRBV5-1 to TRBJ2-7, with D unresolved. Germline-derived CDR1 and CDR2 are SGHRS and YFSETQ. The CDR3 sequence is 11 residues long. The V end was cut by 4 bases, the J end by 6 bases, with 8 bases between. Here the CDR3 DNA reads TGCGCCAGCAGCCGGTTCATCGAGCAGTACGTC. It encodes CASSRFIEQYV.

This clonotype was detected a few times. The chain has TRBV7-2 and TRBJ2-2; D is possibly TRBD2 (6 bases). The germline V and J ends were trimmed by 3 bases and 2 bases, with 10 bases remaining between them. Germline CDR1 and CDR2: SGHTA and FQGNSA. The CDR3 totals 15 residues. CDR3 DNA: TGTGCCAGCAGCTTCTTGGGGACTAACACCGGGGAGCTGTTTTTT. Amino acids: CASSFLGTNTGELFF. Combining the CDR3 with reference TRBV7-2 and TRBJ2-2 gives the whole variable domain GAGVSQSPSNKVTEKGKDVELRCDPISGHTALYWYRQSLGQGLEFLIYFQGNSAPDKSGLPSDRFSAERTGGSVSTLTIQRTQQEDSAVYLCASSFLGTNTGELFFGEGSRLTVL.

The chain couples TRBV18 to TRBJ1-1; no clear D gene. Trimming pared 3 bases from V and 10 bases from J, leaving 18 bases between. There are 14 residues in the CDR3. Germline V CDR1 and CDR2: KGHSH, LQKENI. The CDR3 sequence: CASSPEADGLRAFF. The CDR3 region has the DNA TGTGCCAGCTCACCGGAGGCAGACGGGCTCCGAGCTTTCTTT.

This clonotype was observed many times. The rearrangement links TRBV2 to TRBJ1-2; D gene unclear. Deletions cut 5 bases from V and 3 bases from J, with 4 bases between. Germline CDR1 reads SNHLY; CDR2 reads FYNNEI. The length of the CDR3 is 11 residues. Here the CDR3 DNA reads TGTGCCAGCAGTCTGGACTATGGCTACACCTTC. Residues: CASSLDYGYTF.

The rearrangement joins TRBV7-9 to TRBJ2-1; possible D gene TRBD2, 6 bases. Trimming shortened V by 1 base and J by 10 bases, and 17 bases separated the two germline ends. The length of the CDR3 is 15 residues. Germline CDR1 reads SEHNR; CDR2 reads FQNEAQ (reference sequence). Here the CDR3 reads CASSLVNMGGGEQFF. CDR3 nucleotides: TGTGCCAGCAGCTTAGTCAATATGGGAGGAGGCGAGCAGTTCTTC.

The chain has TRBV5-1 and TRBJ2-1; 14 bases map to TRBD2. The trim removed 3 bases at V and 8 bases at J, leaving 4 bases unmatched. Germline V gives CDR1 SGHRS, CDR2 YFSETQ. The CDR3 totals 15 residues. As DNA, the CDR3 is TGCGCCAGCAGCTCCGGGACTAGCGGGAGATATGAGCAGTTCTTC. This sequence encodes CASSSGTSGRYEQFF.

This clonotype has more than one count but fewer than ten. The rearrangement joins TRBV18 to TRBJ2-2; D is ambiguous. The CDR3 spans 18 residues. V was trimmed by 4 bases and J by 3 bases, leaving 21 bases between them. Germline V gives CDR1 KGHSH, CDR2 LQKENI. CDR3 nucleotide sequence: TGTGCCAGCTCACTTGGAACACCGGCCCAGATTCACACCGGGGAGCTGTTTTTT. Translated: CASSLGTPAQIHTGELFF.

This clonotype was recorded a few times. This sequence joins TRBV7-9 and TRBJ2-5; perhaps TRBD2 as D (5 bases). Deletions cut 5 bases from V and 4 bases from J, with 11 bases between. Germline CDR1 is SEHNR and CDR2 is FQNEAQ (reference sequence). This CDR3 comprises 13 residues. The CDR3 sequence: CASSDSVSETQYF. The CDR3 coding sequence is TGTGCCAGCAGCGATAGCGTTTCAGAGACCCAGTACTTC. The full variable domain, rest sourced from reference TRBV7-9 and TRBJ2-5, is DTGVSQNPRHKITKRGQNVTFRCDPISEHNRLYWYRQTLGQGPEFLTYFQNEAQLEKSRLLSDRFSAERPKGSFSTLEIQRTEQGDSAMYLCASSDSVSETQYFGPGTRLLVL.

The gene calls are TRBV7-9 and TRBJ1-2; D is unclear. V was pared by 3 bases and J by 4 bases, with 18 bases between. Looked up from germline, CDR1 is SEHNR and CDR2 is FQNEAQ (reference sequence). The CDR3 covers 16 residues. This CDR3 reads CASSLGGLVDFYGYTF. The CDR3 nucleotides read TGTGCCAGCAGCTTGGGAGGACTCGTAGACTTCTATGGCTACACCTTC.

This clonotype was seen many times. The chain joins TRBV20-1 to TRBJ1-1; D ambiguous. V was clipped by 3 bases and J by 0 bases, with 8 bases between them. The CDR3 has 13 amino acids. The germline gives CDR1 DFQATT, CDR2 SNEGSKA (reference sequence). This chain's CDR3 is CSARRTVNTEAFF. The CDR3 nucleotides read TGCAGTGCTAGGAGGACGGTGAACACTGAAGCTTTCTTT.

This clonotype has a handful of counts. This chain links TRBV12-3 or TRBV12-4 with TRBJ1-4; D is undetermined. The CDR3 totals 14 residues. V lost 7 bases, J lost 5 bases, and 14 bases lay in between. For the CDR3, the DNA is TGTGCCAGCAAGTTTACATCGGCAAATGAAAAACTGTTTTTT. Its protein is CASKFTSANEKLFF.

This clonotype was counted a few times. Written as DNA, the CDR3 is TGCGCCAGCAGTTCCCAGGGAGCTGGGGCCAACGTCCTGACTTTC. Amino acids: CASSSQGAGANVLTF. V usage is TRBV10-1 and J usage is TRBJ2-6; tentatively, D is TRBD1 or TRBD2 (5 bases each). CDR1 is WNHNN, CDR2 SYGVQD, per germline (reference sequence). The CDR3 contains 15 residues. With 5 bases removed from V and 2 bases from J, the gap between germline ends came to 10 bases.

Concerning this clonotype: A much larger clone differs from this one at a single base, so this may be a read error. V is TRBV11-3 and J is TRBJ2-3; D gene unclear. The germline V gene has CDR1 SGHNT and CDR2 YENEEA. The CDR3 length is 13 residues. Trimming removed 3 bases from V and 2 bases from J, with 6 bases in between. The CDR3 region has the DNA TGTGCCAGCAGCTTCGACAACACAGATACGCAGTATTTT. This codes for CASSFDNTDTQYF.

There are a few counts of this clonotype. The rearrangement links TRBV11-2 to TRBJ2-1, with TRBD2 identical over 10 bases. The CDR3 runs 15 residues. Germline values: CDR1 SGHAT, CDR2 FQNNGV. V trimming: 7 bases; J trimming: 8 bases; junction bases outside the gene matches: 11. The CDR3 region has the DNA TGTGCCAGCATCAGGGTGGCTAGCGGGAGCTATGAGCAGTTCTTC. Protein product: CASIRVASGSYEQFF.

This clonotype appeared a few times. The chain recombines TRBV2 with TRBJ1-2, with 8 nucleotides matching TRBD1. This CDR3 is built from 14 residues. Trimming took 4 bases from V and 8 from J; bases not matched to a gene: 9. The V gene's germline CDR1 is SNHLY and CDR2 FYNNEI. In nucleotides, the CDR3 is TGTGCCAGCAGTGGATGGACAGGGAAACTCGGCTACACCTTC. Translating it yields CASSGWTGKLGYTF.

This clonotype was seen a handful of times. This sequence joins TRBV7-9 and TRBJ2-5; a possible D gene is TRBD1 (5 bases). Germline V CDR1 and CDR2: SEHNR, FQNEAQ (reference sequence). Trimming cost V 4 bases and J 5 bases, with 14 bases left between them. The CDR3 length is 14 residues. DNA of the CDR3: TGTGCCAGCAGCTGGCCAGGGCGCGGTGAGACCCAGTACTTC. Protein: CASSWPGRGETQYF.

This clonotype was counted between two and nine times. The CDR3 here is CASGGQGGLNYGYTF. CDR3 nucleotides: TGTGCCAGCGGAGGACAGGGAGGATTGAACTATGGCTACACCTTC. V and J are TRBV2 and TRBJ1-2; 8 bases agree with TRBD1. CDR3 length equals 15 residues. The V gene end was trimmed by 8 bases and the J gene end by 2 bases; junction bases not matched to a gene: 10. Germline V gives CDR1 SNHLY, CDR2 FYNNEI.

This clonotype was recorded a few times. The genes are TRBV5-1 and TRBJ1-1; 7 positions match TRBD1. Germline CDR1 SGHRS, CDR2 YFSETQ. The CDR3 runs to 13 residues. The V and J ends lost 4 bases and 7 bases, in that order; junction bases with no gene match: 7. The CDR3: CASSLDRANEAFF. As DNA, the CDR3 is TGCGCCAGCAGCCTAGACAGGGCCAATGAAGCTTTCTTT.